This TCR beta chain was retrieved from a study of CD8 T cells in ankylosing spondylitis. Findings and limits, study-wide: The study identified a TCR beta motif of roughly eight highly homologous variants that appeared characteristic of ankylosing spondylitis blood. Before this, some motif variants had been reported in reactive arthritis synovial fluid and blood. Reported data indicate significant enrichment of disease-linked clones within matched ankylosing spondylitis synovial fluid.

CDR3 length: 15 residues. The junction had 9 bases not matched to a gene; V was cut back by 6 bases and J by 2 bases. Per germline, CDR1 DFQATT and CDR2 SNEGSKA (reference sequence). On this clonotype itself: Its antigen is as yet unknown.

TCRdb redid the calling of the 5' RACE reads with MiXCR, one entry per CDR3 protein. The sample includes approximately 500,000 distinct CDR3 sequences, about 12% of them seen just once. The clonotype was recovered from a male donor with ankylosing spondylitis. The chain uses TRBV20-1 and TRBJ2-2; 7 nucleotides line up with TRBD1. The sequencing input was blood, either unsorted or a sorted T cell fraction (not recorded which). The CDR3 spells CSAPDRRKNTGELFF. The DNA for the CDR3 is TGCAGTGCCCCGGACAGGAGAAAAAACACCGGGGAGCTGTTTTTT.